The 23 T cell receptor beta chains in this list originate from one sample, sequenced in a study of siplizumab effects on memory and regulatory T cells. The data were produced by immunoSEQ multiplex PCR, yet TCRdb's version contains in-frame clones alone and is incomplete. The sample has about 100,000 clones; about 93% are singletons. The sequenced sample consisted of non-Treg CD4+ T cells sorted from blood. These receptors all stem from a human donor in good health.

The chain is built from TRBV7-2 and TRBJ2-1; the match to TRBD1 covers 7 bases. V trimming: 5 bases; J trimming: 10 bases; junction bases outside the gene matches: 14. Germline V gives CDR1 SGHTA, CDR2 FQGNSA. This CDR3 comprises 15 residues. The CDR3: CASSDRDSGLREQFF. For the CDR3, the DNA is TGTGCCAGCAGCGACCGGGACAGCGGTCTACGGGAGCAGTTCTTC.

V gene TRBV5-1 combines with J gene TRBJ2-7; D call uncertain. The CDR3 runs 10 residues. With 6 bases removed from V and 3 bases from J, the gap between germline ends came to 4 bases. Germline V CDR1 and CDR2: SGHRS, YFSETQ. The CDR3 spells CASIFYEQYF. For the CDR3, the DNA is TGCGCCAGCATCTTCTACGAGCAGTACTTC.

This chain links TRBV25-1 with TRBJ2-1, with D perhaps matching TRBD1 (6 bases). Trimming shortened V by 6 bases and J by 9 bases, and 12 bases separated the two germline ends. Germline CDR1 reads MGHDK; CDR2 reads SYGVNS. The CDR3 length is 12 residues. DNA of the CDR3: TGTGCCAGCAGCGCAGGGGCCGTTGAGCAGTTCTTC. Protein sequence: CASSAGAVEQFF.

The chain is built from TRBV21-1 and TRBJ1-1. TRBV21-1 corresponds to a pseudogene. The CDR3 consists of 16 residues. In DNA, the CDR3 is TGTGCCAGCAGCAAATGCGGGGGGACAGGGAACACTGAAGCTTTCTTT. Encoded protein: CASSKCGGTGNTEAFF.

This clone was seen only a few times. The chain links TRBV27 to TRBJ1-6; perhaps TRBD1 as D (6 bases). From germline, CDR1 is MNHEY and CDR2 SMNVEV (reference sequence). V lost 6 bases and J 8 bases, leaving 17 bases between the germline ends. The CDR3 extends over 15 amino acids. In nucleotides, the CDR3 is TGTGCCAGCAGCCTTGGGCGCAGGGGAGATTCACCCCTCCACTTT. It translates to CASSLGRRGDSPLHF.

The chain employs TRBV18 and TRBJ2-1; D is possibly TRBD1 or TRBD2 (5 bases each). The germline V gene has CDR1 KGHSH and CDR2 LQKENI. This CDR3 has 21 residues. Trimming took 0 bases from V and 0 from J, leaving 24 bases between them. The CDR3 protein is CASSPPSYGTLYLSSYNEQFF. In DNA form, the CDR3 reads TGTGCCAGCTCACCACCATCCTACGGGACGTTATACCTCAGCTCCTACAATGAGCAGTTCTTC. The full variable domain, its missing parts supplied by reference TRBV18 and TRBJ2-1, is NAGVMQNPRHLVRRRGQEARLRCSPMKGHSHVYWYRQLPEEGLKFMVYLQKENIIDESGMPKERFSAEFPKEGPSILRIQQVVRGDSAAYFCASSPPSYGTLYLSSYNEQFFGPGTRLTVL.

This sequence joins TRBV5-6 and TRBJ1-2; TRBD1 matches 8 bases. V lost 4 bases and J lost 6; bases outside the gene matches: 5. CDR1 SGHDT and CDR2 YYEEEE come from the germline V gene. The CDR3 runs to 13 residues. The CDR3 spells CASSRTGRDGYTF. The CDR3, as DNA: TGTGCCAGCAGCCGGACAGGGAGAGATGGCTACACCTTC.

The chain has TRBV7-3 and TRBJ2-1; perhaps TRBD1 as D (5 bases). The CDR3 consists of 13 residues. The germline V gene has CDR1 SGHTA and CDR2 FQGTGA. With 2 bases removed from V and 5 bases from J, the gap between germline ends came to 7 bases. The CDR3 DNA reads as TGTGCCAGCAGCTTAGACAGAAACAATGAGCAGTTCTTC. It specifies CASSLDRNNEQFF.

V is TRBV2 and J is TRBJ2-3; D is undetermined. CDR1 and CDR2 (germline): SNHLY, FYNNEI. CDR3 length equals 13 residues. V was trimmed by 6 bases and J by 0 bases, leaving 7 bases between them. In DNA form, the CDR3 reads TGTGCCAGCAGACCGGATAGCACAGATACGCAGTATTTT. Amino acid sequence: CASRPDSTDTQYF.

The chain employs TRBV10-1 and TRBJ2-1, with D perhaps matching TRBD2 (5 bases). From germline, CDR1 is WNHNN and CDR2 SYGVQD (reference sequence). V was cut by 3 bases and J by 9 bases, with 12 bases left in between. This CDR3 region has 13 residues. CDR3 nucleotides: TGCGCCAGCAGTGAACAACTAGTGGGTGAGCAGTTCTTC. Residues: CASSEQLVGEQFF.

The chain recombines TRBV7-3 with TRBJ2-3; D uncertain. V dropped 3 bases and J dropped 2 bases, with 9 bases sitting between them. CDR1 is SGHTA and CDR2 is FQGTGA in the germline V gene. CDR3 size: 14 residues. In nucleotides, the CDR3 is TGTGCCAGCAGCTTGAGACTGAACACAGATACGCAGTATTTT. This codes for CASSLRLNTDTQYF.

The CDR3: CASSSPGTDLSGANVLTF. CDR3 nucleotides: TGTGCCAGCAGTTCGCCCGGGACAGATCTCTCTGGGGCCAACGTCCTGACTTTC. V gene TRBV28 combines with J gene TRBJ2-6; 7 bases align to TRBD1. V dropped 4 bases and J dropped 0; count of bases not matched to a gene: 9. The CDR3 loop spans 18 amino acids. The germline V gene encodes CDR1 MDHEN and CDR2 SYDVKM.

This clone was detected only a few times. This sequence joins TRBV25-1 and TRBJ1-1; no reliable D call. CDR1 is MGHDK, CDR2 SYGVNS, per germline. This CDR3 comprises 13 residues. V lost 1 base to trimming and J lost 5 bases, with 8 bases between them. The CDR3 loop reads CASSELGITEAFF. The CDR3 nucleotides are TGTGCCAGCAGTGAATTGGGGATAACTGAAGCTTTCTTT.

The genes are TRBV6-5 and TRBJ1-1, with 7 positions matching TRBD1. CDR1 MNHEY and CDR2 SVGAGI come from the germline V gene. The V gene end was trimmed by 7 bases and the J gene end by 5 bases; junction bases not matched to a gene: 10. The CDR3 loop spans 14 amino acids. CDR3 sequence (DNA): TGTGCCAGCAAAACCTCGACAGGGTTAACTGAAGCTTTCTTT. It encodes CASKTSTGLTEAFF.

This chain connects TRBV30 to TRBJ2-7; 10 nucleotides align to TRBD2. Trimming at V came to 4 bases and at J to 3 bases, leaving 6 bases not matched to a gene. This CDR3 comprises 14 residues. Per the germline V gene, CDR1 is GTSNPN and CDR2 is SVGIG (reference sequence). The CDR3 coding sequence is TGTGCCTGGAATCTAGCGGGAGAGATCTACGAGCAGTACTTC. Its protein product is CAWNLAGEIYEQYF.

The chain is built from TRBV9 and TRBJ2-3; no firm D call. V dropped 0 bases and J dropped 2 bases, with 13 bases sitting between them. Germline CDR1 is SGDLS and CDR2 is YYNGEE. The CDR3 covers 16 residues. The CDR3 loop is CASSVDGRTSTDTQYF. CDR3 DNA: TGTGCCAGCAGCGTAGATGGTCGAACGTCCACAGATACGCAGTATTTT. Full variable domain (missing parts from reference TRBV9 and TRBJ2-3): DSGVTQTPKHLITATGQRVTLRCSPRSGDLSVYWYQQSLDQGLQFLIQYYNGEERAKGNILERFSAQQFPDLHSELNLSSLELGDSALYFCASSVDGRTSTDTQYFGPGTRLTVL.

V and J are TRBV7-3 and TRBJ1-2; D remains unclear. Per the germline V gene, CDR1 is SGHTA and CDR2 is FQGTGA. Trimming took 0 bases from V and 2 from J, leaving 7 bases between them. The CDR3 spans 14 residues. In DNA, the CDR3 is TGTGCCAGCAGCTTAACCCCCCTCAACTATGGCTACACCTTC. Its translation: CASSLTPLNYGYTF.

J is TRBJ2-6 and V is TRBV25-1; D may correspond to TRBD1 or TRBD2 (5 bases each). The CDR3 totals 17 residues. V lost 4 bases to trimming and J lost 0 bases, with 13 bases between them. CDR1 MGHDK and CDR2 SYGVNS come from the germline V gene. Here the CDR3 reads CASSAWDPSSGANVLTF. In nucleotides, the CDR3 is TGTGCCAGCAGTGCTTGGGACCCCAGCTCTGGGGCCAACGTCCTGACTTTC.

As concerns this clone: The junction and the germline gene differ at one end; a read error may be behind it. V is TRBV5-1 and J is TRBJ2-1; D is undetermined. From germline, CDR1 is SGHRS and CDR2 YFSETQ. The CDR3 contains 14 residues. The DNA of the CDR3 is TGCGCCAGTAGCTTGGACGCCCCTTTCAATGAGCAGTTCTTC. This translates into CASSLDAPFNEQFF.

The chain couples TRBV10-3 to TRBJ1-2; possible D gene TRBD1, 6 bases. Trimming removed 10 bases from V and 4 bases from J, with 10 bases in between. The CDR3 spans 11 residues. Germline V gives CDR1 ENHRY, CDR2 SYGVKD. CDR3 region: CATQGFYGYTF. The DNA for the CDR3 is TGTGCCACACAGGGTTTCTATGGCTACACCTTC.

This chain joins TRBV15 and TRBJ2-1, with 9 bases matching TRBD2. Germline CDR1 LNHNV, CDR2 YYDKDF (reference sequence). The CDR3 runs 15 residues. Trimming cost V 1 base and J 8 bases; bases outside gene matches: 6. The CDR3 sequence is CATSRGTSEVDEQFF. Written as DNA, the CDR3 is TGTGCCACCAGCAGAGGGACTAGCGAGGTTGATGAGCAGTTCTTC.

The chain couples TRBV7-2 to TRBJ2-3; D ambiguous. V was pared by 2 bases and J by 0 bases, with 9 bases between. CDR1 is SGHTA and CDR2 is FQGNSA in the germline V gene. CDR3 size: 15 residues. This CDR3 reads CASSLWGFSTDTQYF. CDR3 coding DNA: TGTGCCAGCAGCTTATGGGGATTCAGCACAGATACGCAGTATTTT.

J is TRBJ2-5 and V is TRBV15, with 10 bases that match TRBD1. Germline loops: CDR1 LNHNV, CDR2 YYDKDF (reference sequence). The CDR3 extends over 18 amino acids. V lost 5 bases to trimming and J lost 0 bases; unmatched junction nucleotides: 12. The CDR3, as DNA: TGTGCCACCAGCCGAAGGACAGGGGGGGTCCAGTACCAAGAGACCCAGTACTTC. It codes for CATSRRTGGVQYQETQYF.